Listed here are 21 T cell receptor beta chains from one sample, sequenced in a study of blood T cell repertoires in COVID-19. The data were produced by immunoSEQ multiplex PCR, yet TCRdb's version contains in-frame clones alone and is incomplete. The table includes about 490,000 clones, 70% to 90% detected once. The specimen was peripheral blood. These receptors all stem from a human donor in a cohort sampled during active COVID-19.

Only one count was recorded for this clone. The chain employs TRBV2 and TRBJ2-1; D may be TRBD2 (6 bases). Trimming shortened V by 3 bases and J by 2 bases, and 11 bases separated the two germline ends. Germline loops: CDR1 SNHLY, CDR2 FYNNEI. The CDR3 length is 15 residues. This CDR3 reads CASSDNRGTYNEQFF. The CDR3 DNA reads as TGTGCCAGCAGTGATAATCGCGGGACCTACAATGAGCAGTTCTTC.

The rearrangement uses TRBV7-3 and TRBJ2-1; possible D gene TRBD2, 6 bases. From germline, CDR1 is SGHTA and CDR2 FQGTGA. CDR3 length: 14 residues. The ends were cut back, 6 bases at V and 5 bases at J, with 14 bases in the middle. CDR3 coding DNA: TGTGCCAGCAGTTTCCGGGACTCTCACAATGAGCAGTTCTTC. This encodes CASSFRDSHNEQFF.

J is TRBJ2-3 and V is TRBV11-2; the match to TRBD2 covers 10 bases. V trimming: 5 bases; J trimming: 3 bases; junction bases outside the gene matches: 17. This CDR3 is 19 amino acids long. Germline CDR1 and CDR2: SGHAT and FQNNGV. The CDR3 region is CASSPVGSGASGRTDTQYF. CDR3 DNA sequence: TGTGCCAGCAGCCCGGTGGGAAGTGGGGCTAGCGGGAGAACAGATACGCAGTATTTT.

J is TRBJ1-5 and V is TRBV28, with 7 positions matching TRBD1. CDR1 is MDHEN, CDR2 SYDVKM, per germline. CDR3 length equals 15 residues. V dropped 6 bases and J dropped 5; count of bases not matched to a gene: 10. The CDR3 protein is CASRPGGSVYQPQHF. The CDR3 coding sequence is TGTGCCAGCAGACCAGGGGGTTCGGTGTATCAGCCCCAGCATTTT. Complete variable domain (other parts from reference TRBV28 and TRBJ1-5): DVKVTQSSRYLVKRTGEKVFLECVQDMDHENMFWYRQDPGLGLRLIYFSYDVKMKEKGDIPEGYSVSREKKERFSLILESASTNQTSMYLCASRPGGSVYQPQHFGDGTRLSIL.

This chain connects TRBV5-5 to TRBJ1-3; the match to TRBD1 covers 8 bases. The ends lost 4 bases at V and 3 bases at J; junction bases unmatched: 9. The germline V gene encodes CDR1 SGHKS and CDR2 YYEKEE (reference sequence). The CDR3 sequence is 16 residues long. The chain's CDR3 is CASSETGQAVGNTIYF. CDR3 nucleotide sequence: TGTGCCAGCAGCGAAACGGGACAGGCTGTTGGAAACACCATATATTTT.

J is TRBJ1-6 and V is TRBV27; D perhaps matches TRBD1 (6 bases). CDR1 and CDR2 from the germline V gene are MNHEY and SMNVEV (reference sequence). V was cut by 8 bases and J by 9 bases, with 17 bases left in between. The CDR3 totals 14 residues. CDR3 in DNA: TGTGCCAGCGTAGGGCCAGGGGTTCTTTCACCCCTCCACTTT. This gives the protein CASVGPGVLSPLHF.

In the case of this clone: One end of the junction fails to match germline, which may point to a read error. The CDR3 bases are TGTGCCATCAGTGCAGAAACGGGACAGTCGACCTTC. It yields the protein CAISAETGQSTF. This rearrangement joins TRBV10-3 to TRBJ2-7, with 7 positions matching TRBD1. Looked up from germline, CDR1 is ENHRY and CDR2 is SYGVKD. CDR3 length: 12 residues.

CDR3 loop: CASRRGQGFTGELFF. The CDR3 nucleotides are TGTGCCAGCAGAAGGGGACAGGGGTTCACCGGGGAGCTGTTTTTT. The chain recombines TRBV9 with TRBJ2-2, with 10 positions matching TRBD1. This CDR3 spans 15 amino acids. Germline CDR1 and CDR2: SGDLS and YYNGEE. V dropped 5 bases and J dropped 4; count of bases not matched to a gene: 5.

The genes are TRBV5-6 and TRBJ2-1, with 8 bases aligning to TRBD1. The CDR3 sequence is 15 residues long. V lost 3 bases and J lost 6; bases outside the gene matches: 8. From germline, CDR1 is SGHDT and CDR2 YYEEEE. The DNA of the CDR3 is TGTGCCAGCAGCTGGCGGACAGGGTGGGTCAATGAGCAGTTCTTC. The encoded protein is CASSWRTGWVNEQFF. The whole variable domain, filled in from reference TRBV5-6 and TRBJ2-1, reads DAGVTQSPTHLIKTRGQQVTLRCSPKSGHDTVSWYQQALGQGPQFIFQYYEEEERQRGNFPDRFSGHQFPNYSSELNVNALLLGDSALYLCASSWRTGWVNEQFFGPGTRLTVL.

The chain's CDR3 is CASSWRQTNYGYTF. CDR3 DNA sequence: TGTGCCAGCAGCTGGAGACAGACTAACTATGGCTACACCTTC. V and J are TRBV5-6 and TRBJ1-2; possible D gene TRBD1, 5 bases. The germline V gene encodes CDR1 SGHDT and CDR2 YYEEEE. The length of the CDR3 is 14 residues. With 3 bases removed from V and 0 bases from J, the gap between germline ends came to 9 bases.

This rearrangement joins TRBV11-1 to TRBJ2-7; 10 bases align to TRBD1. J gave up 3 bases and V 5 bases, and 4 bases lay outside the gene matches. Germline loops: CDR1 SGHAT, CDR2 FQDESV (reference sequence). The CDR3 loop spans 14 amino acids. This chain's CDR3 is CASSPGTGDYEQYF. CDR3 coding DNA: TGTGCCAGCAGCCCCGGGACAGGGGACTACGAGCAGTACTTC.

The chain links TRBV2 to TRBJ2-7, with TRBD1 matching over 11 bases. Germline values: CDR1 SNHLY, CDR2 FYNNEI. The V gene end was trimmed by 2 bases and the J gene end by 6 bases; junction bases not matched to a gene: 3. This CDR3 region has 14 residues. CDR3: CASSERTGGVEQYF. The CDR3, as DNA: TGTGCCAGCAGTGAAAGGACAGGGGGCGTCGAGCAGTACTTC.

J is TRBJ2-3 and V is TRBV28; 7 bases line up with TRBD2. CDR1 is MDHEN, CDR2 SYDVKM, per germline. The CDR3 extends over 13 amino acids. With 6 bases clipped from V and 0 bases from J, the junction kept 0 bases outside the gene matches. The CDR3 loop reads CASRLASTDTQYF. The CDR3 DNA is TGTGCCAGCAGACTAGCGAGCACAGATACGCAGTATTTT.

V is TRBV7-9 and J is TRBJ1-4; D is ambiguous. Germline V gene sequence: CDR1 SEHNR, CDR2 FQNEAQ (reference sequence). The CDR3 runs 13 residues. Trimming left V 7 bases short and J 8 bases short, with 14 bases between. CDR3 DNA sequence: TGTGCCAGCATCCCTCGGGGTAAGGAAAAACTGTTTTTT. Translation gives CASIPRGKEKLFF. The variable domain in full, completed from reference TRBV7-9 and TRBJ1-4, reads DTGVSQNPRHKITKRGQNVTFRCDPISEHNRLYWYRQTLGQGPEFLTYFQNEAQLEKSRLLSDRFSAERPKGSFSTLEIQRTEQGDSAMYLCASIPRGKEKLFFGSGTQLSVL.

This sequence joins TRBV18 and TRBJ2-7, with 9 bases aligning to TRBD1. CDR3 length: 14 amino acids. V was pared by 5 bases and J by 5 bases, with 7 bases of the junction left unmatched. Germline lookup yields CDR1 KGHSH and CDR2 LQKENI. The CDR3 DNA follows: TGTGCCAGCTCAGCCGGGACAGGGCCTAACGAGCAGTACTTC. Amino acid sequence: CASSAGTGPNEQYF. Full variable domain (missing parts from reference TRBV18 and TRBJ2-7): NAGVMQNPRHLVRRRGQEARLRCSPMKGHSHVYWYRQLPEEGLKFMVYLQKENIIDESGMPKERFSAEFPKEGPSILRIQQVVRGDSAAYFCASSAGTGPNEQYFGPGTRLTVT.

The J gene is TRBJ1-5, the V gene TRBV27; D is unresolved. Germline CDR1 MNHEY, CDR2 SMNVEV (reference sequence). The CDR3 has 13 residues. The V end lost 3 bases, the J end lost 4 bases, and 7 bases lay between the germline ends. The CDR3 region is CASSFSRNQPQHF. CDR3 coding DNA: TGTGCCAGCAGTTTCTCTCGGAATCAGCCCCAGCATTTT.

The rearrangement uses TRBV13 and TRBJ1-1, with 9 nucleotides matching TRBD1. CDR1 is PRHDT and CDR2 is FYEKMQ in the germline V gene (reference sequence). The CDR3 is 15 amino acids. Trimming removed 2 bases from V and 5 bases from J; junction bases left unmatched: 6. CDR3 in amino acids: CASSLRRDRVTEAFF. CDR3 nucleotides: TGTGCCAGCAGCTTAAGGCGGGACAGGGTGACTGAAGCTTTCTTT.

This chain connects TRBV12-3 or TRBV12-4 to TRBJ1-2, with 8 positions matching TRBD1. The CDR3 is 13 amino acids. Unmatched junction bases numbered 4, after V lost 5 bases and J lost 5 bases. The CDR3 protein is CASSAYRGYGYTF. CDR3 in DNA: TGTGCCAGCAGTGCCTACAGGGGGTATGGCTACACCTTC.

The V and J genes are TRBV6-5 and TRBJ2-7, with 7 positions matching TRBD2. Germline V gene sequence: CDR1 MNHEY, CDR2 SVGAGI. Germline trimming cut 6 bases from V and 7 bases from J; bases unmatched to any gene: 12. This CDR3 comprises 14 residues. This CDR3 is CASSYGAGRGEQYF. The DNA for the CDR3 is TGTGCCAGCAGCTACGGAGCGGGGAGAGGGGAGCAGTACTTC.

This sequence joins TRBV19 and TRBJ1-2; D gene unclear. The V end was cut by 2 bases, the J end by 6 bases, with 16 bases between. This CDR3 comprises 15 residues. Germline V gene sequence: CDR1 LNHDA, CDR2 SQIVND (reference sequence). CDR3 DNA sequence: TGTGCCAGTAGTATAAGTGCAGGTATTTCTCATGGCTACACCTTC. This encodes CASSISAGISHGYTF.

The rearrangement joins TRBV7-9 to TRBJ1-1, with unresolved D. The V gene lost 1 base and the J gene lost 5 bases, with 8 bases spanning the gap. The CDR3 is made up of 13 amino acids. CDR1 is SEHNR, CDR2 FQNEAQ, per germline (reference sequence). Here the CDR3 DNA reads TGTGCCAGCAGCTTAGGAGAAGTGACTGAAGCTTTCTTT. It translates to CASSLGEVTEAFF.